This T cell receptor beta chain derives from a study of blood T cell repertoires in COVID-19. Background on the study: Samples taken during acute and convalescent COVID-19 were collected in the United States, Italy and Spain.

Germline CDR1 and CDR2: SGHNT and YENEEA. Trimming cost V 5 bases and J 7 bases; bases outside gene matches: 7. This CDR3 has 14 amino acids. Data came from immunoSEQ multiplex PCR; TCRdb stores just in-frame clones and leaves some out. The sample lists more than 70,000 clones; about 85% were seen once. Sequences were obtained from peripheral blood. The receptor's source is a man in his fifties or sixties with acute or convalescent COVID-19. The V and J genes are TRBV11-3 and TRBJ2-1; 8 nucleotides align to TRBD1. Here the CDR3 reads CASSPGGRVNEQFF. CDR3 in DNA: TGTGCCAGCAGCCCAGGGGGCAGGGTGAATGAGCAGTTCTTC.